This T cell receptor (beta chain) was observed in a study of PD-L1 blockade in urothelial cancer. For the study at large: Every 3 weeks, patients received intravenous atezolizumab 1,200 mg, beginning 2014. Blood drawn 3 weeks (second dose) and 6 weeks after treatment start was analyzed.

From germline, CDR1 is SGHTA and CDR2 FQGTGA. CDR3 length: 19 amino acids. V was pared by 0 bases and J by 2 bases, with 8 bases of the junction left unmatched. Every PCR got spiked synthetic TCR analog templates. The repertoire was sequenced with immunoSEQ multiplex PCR; TCRdb's copy has only in-frame clones and lacks some. In the table there are 70,000 or so clones, around four fifths of which are singletons. The sequence was collected from a man aged 70-80 years with urothelial cancer. The rearrangement links TRBV7-3 to TRBJ2-3, with 13 bases aligning to TRBD2. The sequencing here drew on PBMCs, taken around atezolizumab (anti-PD-L1) treatment. The CDR3 DNA sequence: TGTGCCAGCAGCTTAACGGGGACTAGCGGGACCCGAGTCACAGATACGCAGTATTTT. This codes for CASSLTGTSGTRVTDTQYF.